This T cell receptor beta chain was profiled in a study of CD8+ T cells in alopecia areata. The wider study: Twice a day, 5 to 10 mg of oral tofacitinib was administered to treated patients. Study-wide points: Scalp samples also yield sequences of resident alphabeta T cells from normal skin. It was observed that many expanded lesional clones persisted in scalp and blood during tofacitinib. The study found higher clonality in lesional than normal scalp, especially in alopecia totalis/universalis.

After isolation, RNA underwent reverse transcription to generate cDNA as the sequencing template. Method: immunoSEQ multiplex PCR; TCRdb's copy keeps in-frame clones and lacks some. In the table there are approximately 280,000 clones, about three fifths of which are singletons. The germline V gene has CDR1 SGHRS and CDR2 YFSETQ. This CDR3 comprises 13 residues. V lost 0 bases and J lost 9, with 7 bases in between. With regard to this clone: Its antigen remains unknown.

The treatment was: oral pan-JAK inhibitor, 5-10 mg twice daily. This TCR came from a human donor with alopecia areata. The gene calls are TRBV5-1 and TRBJ1-6, with D unclear. The sample consisted of CD4+ T cells sorted from blood, taken at week 24, from a patient treated with tofacitinib. CDR3 sequence: CASSLEWGSPLHF. CDR3 bases: TGCGCCAGCAGCTTGGAGTGGGGTTCACCCCTCCACTTT.